This T cell receptor beta chain was identified in a study of blood T cells in healthy people across ages. Study-wide points: Researchers said unsorted PBMCs prevented a conclusive naive versus antigen-experienced comparison.

The CDR3 length is 17 residues. V lost 5 bases, J lost 5 bases, and 9 bases stayed unmatched. Per the germline V gene, CDR1 is SGHVS and CDR2 is FNYEAQ. A sample-barcoded 5' primer and a J-beta primer mix were used in a second PCR of roughly 6 to 11 cycles. Each CDR3 protein gets one entry after TCRdb re-called the 5' RACE reads with MiXCR. This sample yields under 2 million distinct CDR3 sequences, of which almost 35% are seen a single time; about 11% belongs to the top ten. Regarding this clonotype: Its antigen is as yet unknown.

The clonotype comes from a woman aged 25 to 39 in good health. The V and J genes are TRBV7-6 and TRBJ1-6, with 10 bases lining up with TRBD1. The specimen sequenced was blood. In DNA, the CDR3 is TGTGCCAGCAGCCTCCAACCCGGGACAGGGGATAATTCACCCCTCCACTTT. It codes for CASSLQPGTGDNSPLHF.